This T cell receptor (beta chain) was profiled in a study of T cell responses to AZD1222 COVID-19 vaccine. On the study more broadly: Second-dose groups at about 4 or about 12 weeks were pooled. Study-wide findings and caveats: Two AZD1222 doses significantly raised spike-specific TCR breadth and depth over controls. Scientists sampled the repertoires only once the peak T cell response had passed. Clonal diversity was possibly underestimated, and white British individuals and females predominated among donors.

Libraries were prepared by immunoSEQ multiplex PCR; TCRdb keeps only in-frame clonotypes and omits some of them. Here the sample spans almost 80,000 clones, approximately 86% being singletons. The V gene lost 6 bases and the J gene lost 0 bases, with 11 bases spanning the gap. The germline V gene encodes CDR1 MNHEY and CDR2 SVGAGI. CDR3 length: 14 residues. Regarding this clone: The target antigen is unknown.

J is TRBJ1-1 and V is TRBV6-5, with D maybe TRBD1 (5 bases). This sequence was found in an adult in good health. The specimen comprised peripheral blood, sampled on day 0 of AZD1222 vaccination. CDR3 loop: CASRAGMMNTEAFF. The CDR3, as DNA: TGTGCCAGCAGGGCAGGGATGATGAACACTGAAGCTTTCTTT.